This TCR beta chain was retrieved from a study of blood T cells in healthy people across ages. It was with a sample-barcoded 5' primer and a J-beta primer mix that a second PCR of about 6 to 12 cycles was run. The authors tagged each cDNA molecule using a template-switch adaptor with 12 random nucleotides. Using its own MiXCR run on the 5' RACE reads, TCRdb lists one record per CDR3 protein. Of about 1.6 million distinct CDR3 sequences in the sample, about 35% were seen once. This clonotype was picked up a small number of times. V gave up 10 bases and J gave up 4 bases, with 13 bases separating them. CDR1 is MNHNS, CDR2 SASEGT, per germline. CDR3 size: 12 residues.

The TCR comes from a woman in her thirties in good health. V is TRBV6-1 and J is TRBJ1-2; a possible D gene is TRBD1 (6 bases). The sequencing sample was made of blood. This chain's CDR3 is CATLTGTYGYTF. Here the CDR3 DNA reads TGTGCCACCCTGACAGGTACCTATGGCTACACCTTC.